The rows below give T cell receptor beta chains drawn from one sample of a study of blood T cell repertoires in COVID-19. This table comes from immunoSEQ multiplex PCR, and its TCRdb copy is limited to in-frame clones, with some not included. The data show tens of thousands of clones, 90% to 95% seen once. Sequencing input: peripheral blood. The origin of the receptors is a woman older than 75 with acute or convalescent COVID-19. The CDR3 runs from the conserved cysteine through the conserved F or W. D genes are given only for firm matches. The size entry is marked missing in some rows and otherwise reads once, few, many or a size class.

d_call	v_call	j_call	clone_size	cdr3_nt	cdr3_aa
-	TRBV11-3	TRBJ1-4	-	TGTGCCAGCAGCCAAACGGCTAATGAAAAACTGTTTTTT	CASSQTANEKLFF
-	TRBV5-4	TRBJ2-3	-	TGTGCCAGCAGCTTGGCCGGTACAGATACGCAGTATTTT	CASSLAGTDTQYF
TRBD2	TRBV11-2	TRBJ2-1	-	TGTGCCAGCAGCTTAGAAGCGGGAGCTTTTAATGAGCAGTTCTTC	CASSLEAGAFNEQFF
TRBD1	TRBV19	TRBJ1-5	-	TGTGCCAGTAGCTTGACAGGGGTCAATCAGCCCCAGCATTTT	CASSLTGVNQPQHF
-	TRBV3-1/TRBV3-2	TRBJ1-6	-	TGTGCCAGCAGCCAAAACTCTAATTCACCCCTCCACTTT	CASSQNSNSPLHF
-	TRBV6-5	TRBJ1-2	-	TGTGCCAGCAGACGGACAGTGACTGCCTATGGCTACACCTTC	CASRRTVTAYGYTF
-	TRBV30	TRBJ2-3	-	TGTGCCTGGGTTGGACTCTCAAATACGCAGTATTTT	CAWVGLSNTQYF
TRBD2	TRBV19	TRBJ2-1	-	TGTGCCGCGGGCGGGGGGATTGAGCAGTTCTTC	CAAGGGIEQFF
-	TRBV4-1	TRBJ1-2	once	TGCGCCAGCAGCCAGCTCCCGACAGTTAACTATGGCTACACCTTC	CASSQLPTVNYGYTF
TRBD1	TRBV12-5	TRBJ2-7	-	TGTGCTAGTGGTCCCGCAGGGGGTGAAAACTACGAGCAGTACTTC	CASGPAGGENYEQYF
-	TRBV9	TRBJ2-1	-	TGTGCCAGCAGCCCAGACCGAATCCTAGGGGGTGAGCAGTTCTTC	CASSPDRILGGEQFF
-	TRBV6-5	TRBJ2-7	-	TGTGCCAGCAGCCTGACAGTCTCAACTAACTACGAGCAGTACTTC	CASSLTVSTNYEQYF
TRBD1	TRBV6-6	TRBJ1-1	-	TGTGCCAGCAGCCCTCAGACAGGGGGAGCTTTCTTT	CASSPQTGGAFF
-	TRBV4-3	TRBJ2-1	-	TGCGCCAGCAGCCAAGATCTAACTAGTCATTATGAGCAGTTCTTC	CASSQDLTSHYEQFF
-	TRBV5-1	TRBJ1-1	once	TGCGCCAGCAGCATACAGGTGATGAACACTGAAGCTTTCTTT	CASSIQVMNTEAFF
TRBD1	TRBV2	TRBJ2-7	-	TGTGCCAGCCAAGAAGGGACAGGGCCCTACGAGCAGTACTTC	CASQEGTGPYEQYF
TRBD1	TRBV6-2/TRBV6-3	TRBJ2-1	-	TGTGCCAGCAGTCCCGGACAGGGGTTTGAGCAGTTCTTC	CASSPGQGFEQFF
-	TRBV24-1	TRBJ1-1	-	TGTGCCACCAGTGATTCAGGGAAAGCTTTCTTT	CATSDSGKAFF
-	TRBV4-3	TRBJ1-2	-	TGCGCCAGCAGCCAAGGATCTAGGGGCGCGGGGGGCTACACCTTC	CASSQGSRGAGGYTF
-	TRBV24-1	TRBJ1-2	-	TGTGCCACCAGTGATGGGAGGGATGGCTACACCTTC	CATSDGRDGYTF
TRBD2	TRBV30	TRBJ2-5	-	TGTGCCTGGAGTATCTCCTCTAGCGGGAGAGTGACCCAGTACTTC	CAWSISSSGRVTQYF
TRBD1	TRBV14	TRBJ1-1	-	TGTGCCAGCAGCCAAGGCGCAGGGTTAGGGGGCAACACTGAAGCTTTCTTT	CASSQGAGLGGNTEAFF
-	TRBV4-1	TRBJ2-1	-	TGCGCCAGCAGCCAAGATCACCCAGACTCCTACAATGAGCAGTTCTTC	CASSQDHPDSYNEQFF
-	TRBV7-2	TRBJ1-3	-	TGTGCCAGCAGCCCGACAGTTGGAAACACCATATATTTT	CASSPTVGNTIYF
TRBD1	TRBV27	TRBJ2-5	-	TGTGCCAGCAGTATTCCAACAGGGGGCTTGCAAGAGACCCAGTACTTC	CASSIPTGGLQETQYF
-	TRBV5-4	TRBJ1-3	-	TGTGCCAGCAGCCCCGGACAGACTGGAAACACCATATATTTT	CASSPGQTGNTIYF
-	TRBV7-2	TRBJ2-3	-	TGTGCCAGCAGCTGGCAGGGAAGAGATACGCAGTATTTT	CASSWQGRDTQYF
TRBD1	TRBV5-1	TRBJ1-3	-	TGCGCCAGCAGCACACAGGGGTCTGGAAACACCATATATTTT	CASSTQGSGNTIYF
-	TRBV2	TRBJ1-1	-	TGTGCCAGCAGTCTAATGGGGGCGAACACTGAAGCTTTCTTT	CASSLMGANTEAFF
-	TRBV7-2	TRBJ2-1	-	TGTGCCAGCAGCTTGTCGCCGGGTGACGCTAGGAAGTCGAATGAGCAGTTCTTC	CASSLSPGDARKSNEQFF
TRBD1	TRBV5-1	TRBJ2-7	-	TGCGCCAGCAGCACCGGAGACAGGGCCAGTCTCTACGAGCAGTACTTC	CASSTGDRASLYEQYF
-	TRBV5-6	TRBJ1-2	-	TGTGCCAGCAGCTTCGGGACTCCTCAAGGCTACACCTTC	CASSFGTPQGYTF
TRBD1	TRBV5-4	TRBJ1-1	-	TGTGCCAGCAGCCCACAGAGACAGGGAGAGACTGAAGCTTTCTTT	CASSPQRQGETEAFF
-	TRBV5-1	TRBJ2-5	-	TGCGCCAGCAGCTTCGGCCCCGGGACAAATCGGGAGACCCAGTACTTC	CASSFGPGTNRETQYF
-	TRBV9	TRBJ1-5	-	TGTGCCAGCAGCTCAAGCACCGGGCCCCAGCATTTT	CASSSSTGPQHF
TRBD2	TRBV7-2	TRBJ2-7	-	TGTGCCAGCAGCCCTAGCGGGCGAAGAAACGAGCAGTACTTC	CASSPSGRRNEQYF
TRBD2	TRBV4-2	TRBJ2-1	-	TGTGCCAGCAGCCCCACTAGCGGGTACAATGAGCAGTTCTTC	CASSPTSGYNEQFF
TRBD1	TRBV18	TRBJ1-1	-	TGTGCCAGCTCACCTCCGACGACAGGGTCGGTTGAAGCTTTCTTT	CASSPPTTGSVEAFF
-	TRBV18	TRBJ2-6	-	TGTGCCAGCTCCCGACTAAGCTCTGGGGCCAACGTCCTGACTTTC	CASSRLSSGANVLTF
TRBD2	TRBV6-5	TRBJ2-7	-	TGTGCCAGCTCAACTAGCGGGATTTCCTACGAGCAGTACTTC	CASSTSGISYEQYF
-	TRBV4-2	TRBJ2-1	medium-sized	TGTGCCAGCAGCCAATACCTAGGAGGCTACAATGAGCAGTTCTTC	CASSQYLGGYNEQFF
-	TRBV2	TRBJ2-5	-	TGTGCCAGCAGATTAGATCAAGAGACCCAGTACTTC	CASRLDQETQYF
-	TRBV7-9	TRBJ2-5	-	TGTGCCAGCAGCCCGGACGGGGACTCCGGGACCCAGTACTTC	CASSPDGDSGTQYF
TRBD1	TRBV9	TRBJ1-5	-	TGTGCCAGCAGCCGGACAGGGTCCATGGAGCCCCAGCATTTT	CASSRTGSMEPQHF
-	TRBV11-2	TRBJ2-5	-	TGTGCCAGCAGCTCCTGGGGGGAGATAGAGACCCAGTACTTC	CASSSWGEIETQYF
-	TRBV12-5	TRBJ1-1	-	TGTGCTAGTGGTCGGGACACTGAAGCTTTCTTT	CASGRDTEAFF